This T cell receptor beta chain was profiled in a study of shared clonotypes between healthy human individuals. Whole-study findings and limits: Shared clonotypes across all four donors exceeded non-shared ones in generation probability. Roughly 5% of naive CD4 clonotypes were shared across a handful of donors.

V was shortened by 4 bases and J by 4 bases, with 10 bases between the two germline ends. CDR1 SGHNT and CDR2 YYREEE come from the germline V gene (reference sequence). CDR3 length: 13 residues. Here immunoSEQ multiplex PCR was the method, and the copy in TCRdb shows in-frame clones only, minus some. The profile shows roughly 2,500,000 clones, over 85% of them singletons. Into CD45RA+ naive and CD45RA-negative memory subsets, the CD4+ cells were split. Note on this clone: The target antigen is unknown.

The chain links TRBV5-4 to TRBJ2-3, with D maybe TRBD1 (6 bases). This sequence was found in a man between 18 and 29 years old in good health. Some clones in this sample may be carry-over from other donors' samples. Input material: naive CD4+ T cells from PBMCs. Described subset: CD45RA+ positively selected. This CDR3 is CASSVDSPDTQYF. The DNA of the CDR3 is TGTGCCAGCAGCGTGGACAGTCCAGATACGCAGTATTTT.